This T cell receptor beta chain stems from a study of T cells expressing NK-cell markers. Study as a whole: It was sorted CD3+CD56-NKG2C+, CD3+CD56+NKG2C- and CD3+CD56+NKG2C+ T cells that provided the TCR beta repertoires.

The CDR3 covers 16 residues. The V gene's germline CDR1 is MNHEY and CDR2 SMNVEV (reference sequence). Findings and limits, study-wide: It remained uncertain whether the expanded NKG2C+ T cell clones were specific for HCMV antigens.

For TCR beta, cDNA was produced by 5'RACE template switching with UMIs. TCRdb re-called the 5' RACE reads, yielding one record per CDR3 amino acid sequence without DNA. The repertoire table contains just under 150,000 distinct CDR3 sequences. Remarks on this clonotype: Its antigen is unknown.

The sequenced material came from blood T cells: a sorted CD56 or NKG2C T cell subset, CD4+ or CD8+ T cells, or bulk PBMC T cells (not recorded which). The chain uses TRBV27 and TRBJ2-1; the TCRdb D gene call, TRBD2, has no DNA to confirm it. The receptor was derived from a man younger than 35 in good health. Here the CDR3 reads CASSSGLAGVSYEQFF.